This entry concerns a single T cell receptor beta chain. Its cognate antigen has yet to be identified. Per-nucleotide qualities are absent, and no much larger clonotype sits a single base away. As encoded in the germline V gene, CDR1 is SGDLS while CDR2 is YYNGEE. Measured from the cysteine to the phenylalanine, the CDR3 is 15 residues long. Only the CDR3 portion is preserved as DNA: 45 bases, with reading frame beginning at the first base. V is clipped by 4 bases and J by 3 bases, and the sequence between their germline boundaries is 11 bases long. This specimen belongs to a study of blood T cell repertoires in COVID-19 (TCRdb year 2020). General notes on the study: Samples from collaborators originated in the United States, Italy and Spain and spanned both the acute and convalescent phases of COVID-19. The prospective study material was composed of cDNA or gDNA derived from T cells, B-cell-depleted T cells, or PBMCs. Subjects who had been exposed to COVID-19, were actively infected with it, or had recovered from it provided the deeply sampled blood TCRbeta repertoires that made up the dataset. A freely available public database, intended as a resource for researchers studying the immune response to SARS-CoV-2, is where the repertoires were released. The samples were drawn from the first 160 participants of the ongoing ImmuneRACE study and from about 1,200 subjects provided by 6 global collaborators. The sample metadata nearly always contained a de-identified subject ID, COVID-19 status, age in years and sex. Where available, HLA class I and class II types were taken from metadata supplied by the sample provider and were not determined by assay-based typing. Study-wide conclusions, independent of this receptor: How much clinical and demographic metadata was included differed by source and by participant, and the metadata was provided uncurated.

TCRbeta CDR3 regions were amplified from genomic DNA using the immunoSEQ Assay, a bias-controlled multiplex PCR. Per the source publication's procedure: The number of nucleated cells in each sample was estimated by amplification of reference gene primers within the assay. To quantify the absolute abundance of each unique TCRbeta CDR3 rearrangement, sequence reads were collapsed and filtered. For each sample, productive Simpson clonality was calculated by taking the square root of Simpson's diversity index across productive rearrangements. The immuneACCESS repertoire file appears here via TCRdb, limited to in-frame rearrangements. These files lack a portion of the clones; in checked studies, under half of the deficit traces to unresolved V genes, and the cause of the others is not known. V, J and clone size reflect that table, while D and trimming were determined from the DNA. In this sample the table shows around 100,000 clones, about 85% of which occur a single time. The ten largest clones add up to approximately 1.5% of the sample.

Collaborating institutions collected whole blood in K2EDTA tubes following their own protocols. For TCRbeta analysis, collaborators shipped samples as frozen whole blood, isolated PBMCs, or DNA extracted from either of those sample types. The receptor's source is a man aged 35 to 55 with acute or convalescent COVID-19. The chain employs TRBV9 and TRBJ1-6; the D gene assignment is ambiguous. Sequenced material: peripheral blood. The CDR3 has the sequence CASSSGDGYNSPLHF. The nucleotides read TGTGCCAGCAGCTCCGGAGACGGCTATAATTCACCCCTCCACTTT.